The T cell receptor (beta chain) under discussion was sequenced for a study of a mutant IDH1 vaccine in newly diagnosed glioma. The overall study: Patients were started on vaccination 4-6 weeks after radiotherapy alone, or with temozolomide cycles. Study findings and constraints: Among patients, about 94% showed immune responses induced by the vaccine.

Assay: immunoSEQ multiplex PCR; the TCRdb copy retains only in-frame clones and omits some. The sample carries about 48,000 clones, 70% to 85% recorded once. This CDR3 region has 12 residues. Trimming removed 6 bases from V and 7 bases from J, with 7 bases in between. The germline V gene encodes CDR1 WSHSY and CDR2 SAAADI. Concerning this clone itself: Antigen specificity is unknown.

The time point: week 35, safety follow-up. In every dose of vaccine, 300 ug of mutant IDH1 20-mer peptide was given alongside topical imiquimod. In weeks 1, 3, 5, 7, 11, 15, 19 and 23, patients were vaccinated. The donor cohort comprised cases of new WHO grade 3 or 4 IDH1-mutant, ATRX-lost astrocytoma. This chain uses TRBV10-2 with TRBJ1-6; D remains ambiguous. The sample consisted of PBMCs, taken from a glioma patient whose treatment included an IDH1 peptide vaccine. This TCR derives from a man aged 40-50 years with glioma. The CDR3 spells CASREMNSPLHF. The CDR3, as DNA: TGCGCCAGCAGGGAAATGAATTCACCCCTCCACTTT.